This is a list of T cell receptor beta chains from one sample in a study of T-cell reconstitution after alpha-beta-depleted transplantation in children. TCRdb recomputed calls from the PCR reads with MiXCR, one row per CDR3 protein. The data show about 350,000 distinct CDR3 sequences, about a sixth seen once. The sample here was PBMCs, mostly from graft donor cells, taken 360 days after TCRalphabeta/CD19-depleted stem cell transplant. The receptors come from a male patient under 10 years old who had a stem cell transplant for acute lymphoblastic leukemia, so the T cells may come from the graft donor. The conserved cysteine and the conserved F or W are not part of the CDR3 here.

v_call: TRBV11-2; j_call: TRBJ2-1; cdr3_aa: ASSLPFTGTSFDYNEQF
v_call: TRBV25-1; j_call: TRBJ1-1; cdr3_aa: ASSDGTPNTEAF
v_call: TRBV12-3/TRBV12-4; j_call: TRBJ2-1; cdr3_aa: ASSLGRGGDEQF
v_call: TRBV7-3; j_call: TRBJ2-2; cdr3_aa: ASSPHRTLTPGELF
v_call: TRBV7-2; j_call: TRBJ2-7; cdr3_aa: ASSIGTGRYEQY
v_call: TRBV6-2/TRBV6-3; j_call: TRBJ1-3; cdr3_aa: AKRTRAGQFGNTIY
v_call: TRBV6-2/TRBV6-3; j_call: TRBJ2-7; cdr3_aa: ASSYSPQLGLYEQY
v_call: TRBV28; j_call: TRBJ2-2; cdr3_aa: ASSPLAGFYTGELF
v_call: TRBV20-1; j_call: TRBJ2-1; cdr3_aa: SARKQGARYNEQF
v_call: TRBV12-3/TRBV12-4; j_call: TRBJ2-3; cdr3_aa: ASSQLAGAPSAQY
v_call: TRBV7-6; j_call: TRBJ2-1; cdr3_aa: ASSLDGPRDEQF